This entry describes one T cell receptor beta chain. This sample is part of a study of blood T cell repertoires in COVID-19. Overall study context: Spain, Italy and the United States supplied samples that represented acute and convalescent COVID-19. PBMCs, B-cell-depleted T cells, or T cells provided the cDNA or gDNA that made up the material.

In the authors' workflow: Amplification of reference gene primers was used by the study to estimate nucleated cell counts. Clones were read by immunoSEQ multiplex PCR, and TCRdb kept only the in-frame ones, dropping some. Clone size and the V and J calls come from that table; the DNA yielded D and trimming. Of more than 65,000 clones in the sample, about 85% were seen once. The sequencing input was peripheral blood. The receptor comes from a man older than 75 with acute or convalescent COVID-19.

CDR3 nucleotides: TGCGCCAGCAGGGGGGACAGCCGAACCTACGAGCAGTACTTC. It translates to CASRGDSRTYEQYF. This chain links TRBV5-1 with TRBJ2-7; 7 bases are shared with TRBD1. Germline V lookup: CDR1 SGHRS, CDR2 YFSETQ. V lost 5 bases to trimming and J lost 2 bases; unmatched junction nucleotides: 7. The CDR3 loop spans 14 amino acids.